This T cell receptor (beta chain) was documented in a study of blood T cell repertoires in COVID-19. Sequencing was performed with immunoSEQ multiplex PCR; in TCRdb, only in-frame clones are kept and a portion is missing. This table holds about 39,000 clones, roughly 90% found once. Trimming cost V 8 bases and J 2 bases; bases outside gene matches: 3. Germline V gene data show CDR1 as WNHNN and CDR2 as SYGVQD (reference sequence). CDR3 size: 12 residues. The TCR sequence derives from a man in his fifties with active COVID-19. The chain employs TRBV10-1 and TRBJ2-7, with 7 bases identical to TRBD2. Sequenced sample: peripheral blood. CDR3 bases: TGCGCCAGCTCTAGCGGAGCCTACGAGCAGTACTTC. This sequence encodes CASSSGAYEQYF.